This T cell receptor (beta chain) was profiled in a study of OX40 agonist ivuxolimab in advanced cancers. TCRdb's copy holds only in-frame clones and misses some; the assay was immunoSEQ multiplex PCR. The sample carries about 110,000 clones, 75% to 95% recorded once. This clonotype was sampled from an adult with an advanced solid tumor such as melanoma, head and neck, liver or kidney cancer. The sequencing used CD4+ or CD8+ T cells sorted from blood, collected in a trial of the OX40 agonist ivuxolimab.

The CDR3 loop is CASNPGYGYTF. CDR3 coding DNA: TGTGCCAGCAATCCCGGCTATGGCTACACCTTC. The chain recombines TRBV28 with TRBJ1-2; D remains unclear. Trimming removed 7 bases from V and 4 bases from J, with 7 bases in between. Per the germline V gene, CDR1 is MDHEN and CDR2 is SYDVKM. There are 11 residues in the CDR3.